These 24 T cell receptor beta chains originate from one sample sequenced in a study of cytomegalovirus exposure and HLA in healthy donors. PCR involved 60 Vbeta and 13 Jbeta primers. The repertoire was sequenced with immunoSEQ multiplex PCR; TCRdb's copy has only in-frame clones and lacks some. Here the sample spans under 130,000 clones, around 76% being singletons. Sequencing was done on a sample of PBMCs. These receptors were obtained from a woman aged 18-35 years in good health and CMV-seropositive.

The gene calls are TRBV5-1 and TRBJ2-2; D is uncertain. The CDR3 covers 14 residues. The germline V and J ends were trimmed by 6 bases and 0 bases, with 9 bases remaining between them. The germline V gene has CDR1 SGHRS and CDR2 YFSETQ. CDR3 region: CASNLLPNTGELFF. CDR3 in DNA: TGCGCCAGCAATTTACTGCCGAACACCGGGGAGCTGTTTTTT.

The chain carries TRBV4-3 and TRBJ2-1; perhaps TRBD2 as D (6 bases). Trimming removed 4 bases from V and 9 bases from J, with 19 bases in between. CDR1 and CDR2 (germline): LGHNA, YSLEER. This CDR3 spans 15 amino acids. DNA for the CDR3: TGCGCCAGCAGCCTGCTCTCGGGAGCGAAGGGTGAGCAGTTCTTC. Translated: CASSLLSGAKGEQFF.

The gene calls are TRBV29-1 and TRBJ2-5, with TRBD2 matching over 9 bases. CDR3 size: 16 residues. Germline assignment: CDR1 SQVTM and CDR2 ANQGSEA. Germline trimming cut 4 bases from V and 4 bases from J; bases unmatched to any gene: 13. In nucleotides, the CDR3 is TGCAGCGTTGTAGCTAGCGGGAATAATTGGGGAGAGACCCAGTACTTC. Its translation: CSVVASGNNWGETQYF.

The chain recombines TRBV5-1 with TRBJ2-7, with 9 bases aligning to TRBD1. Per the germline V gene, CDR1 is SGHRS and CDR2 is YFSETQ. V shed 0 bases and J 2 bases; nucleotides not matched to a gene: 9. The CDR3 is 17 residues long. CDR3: CASSLEPLRDRAYEQYF. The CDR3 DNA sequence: TGCGCCAGCAGCTTGGAACCCCTCCGGGACAGGGCCTACGAGCAGTACTTC.

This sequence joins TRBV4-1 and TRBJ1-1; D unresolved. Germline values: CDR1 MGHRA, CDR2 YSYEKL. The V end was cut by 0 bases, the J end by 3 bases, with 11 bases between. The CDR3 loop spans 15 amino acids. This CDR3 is CASSQDRGADTEAFF. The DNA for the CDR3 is TGCGCCAGCAGCCAAGATCGGGGAGCGGACACTGAAGCTTTCTTT.

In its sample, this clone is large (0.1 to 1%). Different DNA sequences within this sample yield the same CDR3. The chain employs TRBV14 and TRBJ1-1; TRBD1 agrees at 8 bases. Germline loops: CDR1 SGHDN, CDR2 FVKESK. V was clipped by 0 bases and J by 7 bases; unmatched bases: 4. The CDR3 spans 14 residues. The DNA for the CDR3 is TGTGCCAGCAGCCAAGACAGGGGGCATGGTGAAGCTTTCTTT. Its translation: CASSQDRGHGEAFF.

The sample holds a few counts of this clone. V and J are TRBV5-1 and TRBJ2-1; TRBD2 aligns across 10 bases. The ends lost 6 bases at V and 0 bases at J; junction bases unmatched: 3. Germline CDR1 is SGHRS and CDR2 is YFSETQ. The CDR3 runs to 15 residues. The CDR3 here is CASTSGRASYNEQFF. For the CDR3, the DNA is TGCGCCAGCACTAGCGGGAGAGCCTCCTACAATGAGCAGTTCTTC.

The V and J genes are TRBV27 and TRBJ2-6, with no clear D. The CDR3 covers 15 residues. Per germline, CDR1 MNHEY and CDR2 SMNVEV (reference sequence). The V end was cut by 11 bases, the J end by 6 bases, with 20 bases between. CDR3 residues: CAAIQRKTAANVLTF. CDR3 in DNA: TGTGCCGCGATCCAAAGGAAGACTGCGGCCAACGTCCTGACTTTC.

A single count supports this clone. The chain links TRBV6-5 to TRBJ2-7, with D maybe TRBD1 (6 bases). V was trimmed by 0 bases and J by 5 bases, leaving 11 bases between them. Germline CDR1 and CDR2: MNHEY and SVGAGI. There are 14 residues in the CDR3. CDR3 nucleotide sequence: TGTGCCAGCAGTTACTCTGGCAGGGACAACGAGCAGTACTTC. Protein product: CASSYSGRDNEQYF.

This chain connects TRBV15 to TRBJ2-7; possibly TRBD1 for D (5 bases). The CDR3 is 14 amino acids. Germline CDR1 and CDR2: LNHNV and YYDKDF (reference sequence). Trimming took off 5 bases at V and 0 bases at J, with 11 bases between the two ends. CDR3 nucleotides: TGTGCCACCAGCGGGGCCTCGCCCTCCTACGAGCAGTACTTC. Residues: CATSGASPSYEQYF.

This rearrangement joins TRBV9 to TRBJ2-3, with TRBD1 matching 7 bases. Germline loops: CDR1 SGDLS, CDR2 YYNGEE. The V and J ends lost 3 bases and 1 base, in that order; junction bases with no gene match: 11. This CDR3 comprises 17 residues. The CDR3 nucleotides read TGTGCCAGCAGCGGCCCGGGGTGGCAGGGGGGCACAGATACGCAGTATTTT. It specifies CASSGPGWQGGTDTQYF.

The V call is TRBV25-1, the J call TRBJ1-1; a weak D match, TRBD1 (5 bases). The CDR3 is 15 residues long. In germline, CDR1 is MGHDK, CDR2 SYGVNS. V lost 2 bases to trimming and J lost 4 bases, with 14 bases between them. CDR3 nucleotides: TGTGCCAGCAGTGAAAGGGGTGGGCACCTCACTGAAGCTTTCTTT. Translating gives CASSERGGHLTEAFF.

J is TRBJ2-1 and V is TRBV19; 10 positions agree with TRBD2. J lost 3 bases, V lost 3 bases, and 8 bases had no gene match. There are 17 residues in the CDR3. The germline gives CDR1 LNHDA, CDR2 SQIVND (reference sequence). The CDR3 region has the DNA TGTGCCAGTAGTATGAGGACTAGCGGAAAAAACTACAATGAGCAGTTCTTC. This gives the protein CASSMRTSGKNYNEQFF. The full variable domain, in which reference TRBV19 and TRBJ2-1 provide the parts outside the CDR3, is DGGITQSPKYLFRKEGQNVTLSCEQNLNHDAMYWYRQDPGQGLRLIYYSQIVNDFQKGDIAEGYSVSREKKESFPLTVTSAQKNPTAFYLCASSMRTSGKNYNEQFFGPGTRLTVL.

In DNA, the CDR3 is TGTGCCAGCAGGGGAGGGGGGTTGGGGATCTACGAGCAGTACTTC. This translates into CASRGGGLGIYEQYF. The chain links TRBV28 to TRBJ2-7; the D gene is possibly TRBD2 (7 bases). Germline lookup yields CDR1 MDHEN and CDR2 SYDVKM. CDR3 length: 15 residues. V dropped 6 bases and J dropped 3 bases, with 18 bases sitting between them. The full variable domain, with the rest looked up from reference TRBV28 and TRBJ2-7, is DVKVTQSSRYLVKRTGEKVFLECVQDMDHENMFWYRQDPGLGLRLIYFSYDVKMKEKGDIPEGYSVSREKKERFSLILESASTNQTSMYLCASRGGGLGIYEQYFGPGTRLTVT.

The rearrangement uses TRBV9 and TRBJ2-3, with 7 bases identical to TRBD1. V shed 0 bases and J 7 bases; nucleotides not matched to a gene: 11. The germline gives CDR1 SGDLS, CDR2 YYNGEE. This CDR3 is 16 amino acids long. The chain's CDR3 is CASSVGLTGRANTQYF. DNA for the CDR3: TGTGCCAGCAGCGTAGGGCTGACAGGGAGAGCTAATACGCAGTATTTT.

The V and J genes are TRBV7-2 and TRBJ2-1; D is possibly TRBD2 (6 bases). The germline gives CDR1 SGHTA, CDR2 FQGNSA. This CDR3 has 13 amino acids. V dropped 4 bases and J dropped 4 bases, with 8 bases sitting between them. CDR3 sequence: CASSSGTYNEQFF. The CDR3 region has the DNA TGTGCCAGCAGCTCAGGGACTTACAATGAGCAGTTCTTC.

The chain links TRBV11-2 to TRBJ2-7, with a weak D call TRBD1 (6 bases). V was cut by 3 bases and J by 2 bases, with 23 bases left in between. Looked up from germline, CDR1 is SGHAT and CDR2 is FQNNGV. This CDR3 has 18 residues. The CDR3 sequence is CASSFRGGPQGPAYEQYF. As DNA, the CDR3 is TGTGCCAGCAGCTTCCGAGGTGGACCGCAGGGGCCTGCCTACGAGCAGTACTTC.

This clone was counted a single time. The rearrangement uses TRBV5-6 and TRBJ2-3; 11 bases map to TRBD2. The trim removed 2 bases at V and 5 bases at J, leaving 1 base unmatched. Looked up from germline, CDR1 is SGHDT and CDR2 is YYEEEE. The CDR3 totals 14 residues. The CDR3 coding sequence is TGTGCCAGCAGCTTAGGACTAGCGGGAGATACGCAGTATTTT. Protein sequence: CASSLGLAGDTQYF.

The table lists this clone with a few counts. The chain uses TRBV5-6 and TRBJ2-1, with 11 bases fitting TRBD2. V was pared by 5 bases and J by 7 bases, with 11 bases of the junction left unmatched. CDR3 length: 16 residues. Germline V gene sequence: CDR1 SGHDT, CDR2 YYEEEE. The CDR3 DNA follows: TGTGCCAGCAGATTATTAACTAGCGGGGGATGGAATGAGCAGTTCTTC. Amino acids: CASRLLTSGGWNEQFF. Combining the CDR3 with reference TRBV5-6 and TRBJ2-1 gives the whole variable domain DAGVTQSPTHLIKTRGQQVTLRCSPKSGHDTVSWYQQALGQGPQFIFQYYEEEERQRGNFPDRFSGHQFPNYSSELNVNALLLGDSALYLCASRLLTSGGWNEQFFGPGTRLTVL.

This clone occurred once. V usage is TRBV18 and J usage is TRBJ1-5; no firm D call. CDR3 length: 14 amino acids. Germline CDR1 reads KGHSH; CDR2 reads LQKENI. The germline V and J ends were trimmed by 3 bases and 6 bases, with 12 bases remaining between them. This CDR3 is CASSPKAGSQPQHF. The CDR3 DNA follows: TGTGCCAGCTCACCCAAGGCGGGAAGTCAGCCCCAGCATTTT.

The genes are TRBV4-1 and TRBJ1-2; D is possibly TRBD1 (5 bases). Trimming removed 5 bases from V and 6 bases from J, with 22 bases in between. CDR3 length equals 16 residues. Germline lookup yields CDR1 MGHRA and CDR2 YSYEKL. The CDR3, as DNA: TGCGCCAGCAGCTGGGGGAGGACGAAGGGATCTGATGGCTACACCTTC. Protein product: CASSWGRTKGSDGYTF.

Written as DNA, the CDR3 is TGTGCCATCAGTGACCACAGGGGTACAACCTACGAGCAGTACTTC. Amino acids: CAISDHRGTTYEQYF. The gene calls are TRBV10-3 and TRBJ2-7; TRBD1 aligns across 7 bases. Germline assignment: CDR1 ENHRY and CDR2 SYGVKD. The CDR3 runs 15 residues. J lost 2 bases, V lost 3 bases, and 7 bases had no gene match.

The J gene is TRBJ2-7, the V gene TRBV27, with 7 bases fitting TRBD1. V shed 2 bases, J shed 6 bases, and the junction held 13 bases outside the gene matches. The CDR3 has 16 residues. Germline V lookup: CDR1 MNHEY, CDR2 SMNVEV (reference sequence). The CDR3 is CASSLMFGTELGEQYF. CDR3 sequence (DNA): TGTGCCAGCAGTTTAATGTTCGGGACAGAGTTAGGCGAGCAGTACTTC.

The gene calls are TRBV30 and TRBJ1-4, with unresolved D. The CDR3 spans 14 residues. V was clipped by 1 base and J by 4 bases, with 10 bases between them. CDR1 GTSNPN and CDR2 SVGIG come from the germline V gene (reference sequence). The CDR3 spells CAWSALSRNEKLFF. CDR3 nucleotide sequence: TGTGCCTGGAGTGCTCTAAGCCGTAATGAAAAACTGTTTTTT. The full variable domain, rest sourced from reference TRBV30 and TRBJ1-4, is SQTIHQWPATLVQPVGSPLSLECTVEGTSNPNLYWYRQAAGRGLQLLFYSVGIGQISSEVPQNLSASRPQDRQFILSSKKLLLSDSGFYLCAWSALSRNEKLFFGSGTQLSVL.